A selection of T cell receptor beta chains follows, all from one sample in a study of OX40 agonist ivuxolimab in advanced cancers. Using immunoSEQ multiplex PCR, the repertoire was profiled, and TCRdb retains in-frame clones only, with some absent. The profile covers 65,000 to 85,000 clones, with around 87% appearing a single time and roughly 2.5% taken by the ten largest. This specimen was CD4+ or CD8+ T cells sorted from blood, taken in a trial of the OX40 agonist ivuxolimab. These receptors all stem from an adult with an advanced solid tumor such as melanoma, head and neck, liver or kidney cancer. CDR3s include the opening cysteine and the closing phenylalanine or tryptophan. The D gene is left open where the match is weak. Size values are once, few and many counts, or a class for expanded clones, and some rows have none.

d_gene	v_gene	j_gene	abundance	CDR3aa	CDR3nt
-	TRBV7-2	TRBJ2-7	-	CASSLAQSYEQYF	TGTGCCAGCAGCCTCGCACAATCCTACGAGCAGTACTTC
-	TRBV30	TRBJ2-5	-	CAWSVEEMGTQYF	TGTGCCTGGAGTGTCGAGGAAATGGGGACCCAGTACTTC
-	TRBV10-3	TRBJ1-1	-	CAISHWRTEVNTEAFF	TGTGCCATCAGTCATTGGCGGACAGAGGTGAACACTGAAGCTTTCTTT
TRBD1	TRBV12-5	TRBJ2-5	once	CASGPGQGIETQYF	TGTGCTAGTGGTCCGGGACAGGGAATAGAGACCCAGTACTTC
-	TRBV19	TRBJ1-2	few	CASSNQDSNYGYTF	TGTGCCAGTAGTAACCAGGATTCTAACTATGGCTACACCTTC
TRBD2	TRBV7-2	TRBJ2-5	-	CASSVVAGLSGGETQYF	TGTGCCAGCAGCGTAGTCGCCGGGTTGAGCGGGGGAGAGACCCAGTACTTC
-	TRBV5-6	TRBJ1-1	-	CASSLDGTHGTEAFF	TGTGCCAGCAGCCTGGACGGGACCCATGGCACTGAAGCTTTCTTT
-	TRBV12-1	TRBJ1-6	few	CARSWGVDSPLHF	TGTGCCAGATCATGGGGGGTTGATTCACCCCTCCACTTT
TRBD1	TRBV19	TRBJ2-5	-	CASSATGDRETQYF	TGTGCCAGTAGTGCAACAGGGGACCGAGAGACCCAGTACTTC
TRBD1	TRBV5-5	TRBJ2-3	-	CASSLPGTGFTDTQYF	TGTGCCAGCAGCTTGCCCGGGACAGGGTTCACAGATACGCAGTATTTT
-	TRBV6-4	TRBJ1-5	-	CASSLTVNQPQHF	TGTGCCAGCAGTTTAACAGTTAATCAGCCCCAGCATTTT
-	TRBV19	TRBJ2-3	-	CASRLEGGRDTQYF	TGTGCCAGTAGACTCGAGGGGGGGCGAGATACGCAGTATTTT
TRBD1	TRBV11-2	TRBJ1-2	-	CASSTDRNYGYTF	TGTGCCAGCAGCACGGACAGGAACTATGGCTACACCTTC
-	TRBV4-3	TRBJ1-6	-	CASSQNPGTANSPLHF	TGCGCCAGCAGCCAAAACCCCGGGACGGCCAATTCACCCCTCCACTTT
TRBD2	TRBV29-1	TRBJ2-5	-	CSVDRARGGETQYF	TGCAGCGTTGATAGAGCTCGGGGGGGAGAGACCCAGTACTTC
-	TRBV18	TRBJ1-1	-	CASSGGPANTEAFF	TGTGCCAGCTCGGGGGGGCCGGCGAACACTGAAGCTTTCTTT
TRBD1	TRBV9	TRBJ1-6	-	CASSVLSGGDSPLHF	TGTGCCAGCAGCGTTCTTTCAGGGGGGGATTCACCCCTCCACTTT
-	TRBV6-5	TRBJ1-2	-	CASSYMYGYTF	TGTGCCAGCAGTTACATGTATGGCTACACCTTC
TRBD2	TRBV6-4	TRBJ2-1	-	CASSDSRLGLAGYNEQFF	TGTGCCAGCAGTGACTCTAGGTTGGGCCTAGCGGGCTACAATGAGCAGTTCTTC
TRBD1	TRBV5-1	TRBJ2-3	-	CASSPGQGAVPDTQYF	TGCGCCAGCAGCCCGGGACAGGGGGCTGTCCCAGATACGCAGTATTTT
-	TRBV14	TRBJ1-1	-	CASSQVGGGDKAFF	TGTGCCAGCAGCCAAGTGGGAGGAGGGGACAAAGCTTTCTTT
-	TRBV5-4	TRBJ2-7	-	CASSLGSGGGEQYF	TGTGCCAGCAGCTTGGGATCAGGGGGAGGCGAGCAGTACTTC
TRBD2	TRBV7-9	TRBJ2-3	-	CASSFSGGAADTQYF	TGTGCCAGCAGCTTCAGCGGGGGGGCCGCAGATACGCAGTATTTT
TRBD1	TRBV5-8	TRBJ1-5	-	CASSLVVGTGASNQPQHF	TGTGCCAGCAGCTTGGTTGTTGGGACAGGGGCAAGCAATCAGCCCCAGCATTTT
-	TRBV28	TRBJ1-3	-	CASSSQVSGNTIYF	TGTGCCAGCAGTTCCCAGGTCTCTGGAAACACCATATATTTT
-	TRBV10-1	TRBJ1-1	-	CARKIKIHTEAFF	TGCGCCCGAAAAATAAAGATTCACACTGAAGCTTTCTTT
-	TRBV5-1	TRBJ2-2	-	CASRAEANTGELFF	TGCGCCAGCAGGGCTGAAGCGAACACCGGGGAGCTGTTTTTT
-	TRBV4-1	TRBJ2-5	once	CASSQGRDRQLETQYF	TGCGCCAGCAGCCAGGGCAGGGACCGACAATTAGAGACCCAGTACTTC
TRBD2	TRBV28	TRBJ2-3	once	CASNQAGGVIDTQYF	TGTGCCAGCAATCAAGCGGGGGGGGTCATAGATACGCAGTATTTT
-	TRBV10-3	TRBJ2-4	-	CAISESGLGKEDIQYF	TGTGCCATCAGTGAGTCGGGGCTGGGTAAGGAGGACATTCAGTACTTC
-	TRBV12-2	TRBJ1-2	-	CASRLDPTAPGGYTF	TGTGCAAGTCGCTTAGATCCAACAGCCCCCGGAGGCTACACCTTC
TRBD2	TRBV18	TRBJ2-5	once	CASSPWTSGGQETQYF	TGTGCCAGCTCACCGTGGACTAGCGGGGGGCAAGAGACCCAGTACTTC
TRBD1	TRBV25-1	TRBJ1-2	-	CASSHHGTGYYGYTF	TGTGCCAGCAGTCACCACGGGACAGGTTACTATGGCTACACCTTC
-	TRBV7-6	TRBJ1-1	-	CASSFTGKAEAFF	TGTGCCAGCAGCTTTACAGGGAAGGCTGAAGCTTTCTTT
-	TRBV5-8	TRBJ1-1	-	CASSLVGTLNTEAFF	TGTGCCAGCAGCTTGGTCGGCACACTGAACACTGAAGCTTTCTTT
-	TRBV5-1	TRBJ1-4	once	CASSSSGANEKLFF	TGCGCCAGCAGCTCCTCCGGGGCCAATGAAAAACTGTTTTTT
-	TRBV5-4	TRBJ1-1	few	CASSFPGAMNTEAFF	TGTGCCAGCAGCTTCCCGGGGGCGATGAACACTGAAGCTTTCTTT
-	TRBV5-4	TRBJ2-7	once	CAARGGTDYEQYF	TGTGCAGCCAGGGGGGGGACCGACTACGAGCAGTACTTC
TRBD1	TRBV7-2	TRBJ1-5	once	CASSLAGTVNQPQHF	TGTGCCAGCAGCTTAGCGGGGACAGTCAATCAGCCCCAGCATTTT
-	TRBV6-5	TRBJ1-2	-	CASSYSGRLGGYTF	TGTGCCAGCAGTTACTCCGGGAGGCTGGGTGGCTACACCTTC
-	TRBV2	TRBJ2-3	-	CASRLTETDTQYF	TGTGCCAGCAGACTGACAGAGACAGATACGCAGTATTTT
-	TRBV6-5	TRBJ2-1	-	CASSLTSFGYNEQFF	TGTGCCAGCAGTCTGACATCCTTCGGGTACAATGAGCAGTTCTTC
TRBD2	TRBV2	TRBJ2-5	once	CASRGLAGTETQYF	TGTGCCAGCAGGGGACTAGCGGGGACAGAGACCCAGTACTTC
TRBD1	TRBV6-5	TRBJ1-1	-	CASSYDRGLTEAFF	TGTGCCAGCAGTTACGACAGGGGTCTTACTGAAGCTTTCTTT
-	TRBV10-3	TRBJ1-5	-	CAISDGQGTNQPQHF	TGTGCCATCAGTGATGGGCAGGGCACCAATCAGCCCCAGCATTTT
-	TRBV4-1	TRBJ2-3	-	CASSQGDTQYF	TGCGCCAGCAGCCAGGGAGATACGCAGTATTTT
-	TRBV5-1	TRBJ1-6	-	CASSLDSLWSPLHF	TGCGCCAGCAGCTTGGACAGTTTATGGTCACCCCTCCACTTT
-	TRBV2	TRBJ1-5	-	CASSEPKGGPQHF	TGTGCCAGCAGTGAACCCAAAGGGGGTCCCCAGCATTTT
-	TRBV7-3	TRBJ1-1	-	CASSPGTSNTEAFF	TGTGCCAGCAGCCCGGGGACATCGAACACTGAAGCTTTCTTT
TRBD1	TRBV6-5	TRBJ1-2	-	CASSYSDRVYGYTF	TGTGCCAGCAGTTACTCTGACAGGGTCTATGGCTACACCTTC